These 19 T cell receptor beta chains originate from one sample sequenced in a study of blood T cell repertoires in COVID-19. The repertoire was sequenced with immunoSEQ multiplex PCR; TCRdb's copy has only in-frame clones and lacks some. The table records 120,000 to 150,000 clones, around 86% of them present only once. Sequencing input: peripheral blood. These receptors all stem from a human donor in a cohort sampled during active COVID-19.

This clone was seen many times. This rearrangement joins TRBV29-1 to TRBJ2-7; TRBD1 might be the D (5 bases). Trimming took 5 bases from V and 6 from J, leaving 17 bases between them. This CDR3 has 13 amino acids. Germline CDR1 SQVTM, CDR2 ANQGSEA. DNA for the CDR3: TGCAGCGTTCTCGGGCAGGGTGGGGTCGAGCAGTACTTC. Translation: CSVLGQGGVEQYF.

This chain connects TRBV28 to TRBJ2-1, with D possibly TRBD2 on 5 matching bases. The CDR3 consists of 15 residues. V dropped 3 bases and J dropped 2 bases, with 11 bases sitting between them. CDR1 and CDR2 from the germline V gene are MDHEN and SYDVKM. In DNA, the CDR3 is TGTGCCAGCAGTTTCGGTACGGGGACCTACAATGAGCAGTTCTTC. It encodes CASSFGTGTYNEQFF. The complete variable domain, with remaining parts taken from reference TRBV28 and TRBJ2-1, reads DVKVTQSSRYLVKRTGEKVFLECVQDMDHENMFWYRQDPGLGLRLIYFSYDVKMKEKGDIPEGYSVSREKKERFSLILESASTNQTSMYLCASSFGTGTYNEQFFGPGTRLTVL.

In this sample, this clone turned up a few times. The CDR3 reads CASSLASRGPYEQYF. CDR3 DNA: TGTGCCAGCAGCTTAGCGAGCAGGGGGCCCTACGAGCAGTACTTC. The V gene is TRBV7-9, the J gene TRBJ2-7, with TRBD1 matching 8 bases. Germline CDR1 and CDR2: SEHNR and FQNEAQ (reference sequence). The V segment lost 0 bases and the J segment 2 bases; nucleotides outside the gene matches: 3. The CDR3 covers 15 residues.

This chain uses TRBV12-5 with TRBJ1-3, with TRBD1 matching over 7 bases. CDR1 and CDR2 from the germline V gene are LGHNT and FRNRAP. V was clipped by 6 bases and J by 3 bases; unmatched bases: 11. The CDR3 has 16 amino acids. The CDR3 sequence is CASGPLGQLFGNTIYF. For the CDR3, the DNA is TGTGCTAGTGGCCCGTTGGGACAGTTATTTGGAAACACCATATATTTT.

The gene calls are TRBV6-8 and TRBJ2-1; D remains ambiguous. Trimming stripped 6 bases from V and 8 bases from J, with 8 bases between. Germline V gene sequence: CDR1 MNHGY, CDR2 SAAAGT. The CDR3 spans 11 residues. CDR3 protein: CASRLQHEQFF. The CDR3 nucleotides are TGTGCCAGCAGGCTACAGCATGAGCAGTTCTTC.

This clone was detected only once. The rearrangement uses TRBV29-1 and TRBJ2-7; 8 bases are a match to TRBD1. The CDR3 is made up of 12 amino acids. The V and J ends lost 6 bases and 8 bases, in that order; junction bases with no gene match: 9. Germline lookup yields CDR1 SQVTM and CDR2 ANQGSEA. Written as DNA, the CDR3 is TGCAGCGTCAAGGACAGGGATCACAAGCAGTACTTC. It codes for CSVKDRDHKQYF.

The chain recombines TRBV2 with TRBJ2-3, with D possibly matching TRBD2 (6 bases). The V gene lost 0 bases and the J gene lost 3 bases, with 13 bases spanning the gap. Germline-derived CDR1 and CDR2 are SNHLY and FYNNEI. The CDR3 has 16 residues. The CDR3 sequence is CASSEALGGRTDTQYF. The CDR3 DNA is TGTGCCAGCAGTGAAGCGCTGGGGGGTAGGACAGATACGCAGTATTTT.

The gene calls are TRBV4-1 and TRBJ2-7; possibly TRBD2 for D (5 bases). Per germline, CDR1 MGHRA and CDR2 YSYEKL. V lost 4 bases to trimming and J lost 1 base, with 14 bases between them. CDR3 length: 15 amino acids. The CDR3 DNA reads TGCGCCAGCAGCCCGTACCTCGGGAATTCCTACGAGCAGTACTTC. Encoded protein: CASSPYLGNSYEQYF.

The gene calls are TRBV20-1 and TRBJ2-1; 7 bases map to TRBD2. This CDR3 region has 11 residues. The germline V gene has CDR1 DFQATT and CDR2 SNEGSKA (reference sequence). V lost 5 bases and J lost 7; bases outside the gene matches: 2. The CDR3 sequence: CSAHGGNEQFF. CDR3 coding DNA: TGCAGTGCTCACGGGGGGAATGAGCAGTTCTTC.

This clone is a singleton in its sample. The chain employs TRBV4-2 and TRBJ1-5, with D perhaps matching TRBD1 (6 bases). The CDR3 has 15 residues. V lost 1 base and J 1 base, leaving 8 bases between the germline ends. Germline CDR1 reads LGHNA; CDR2 reads YNFKEQ. In nucleotides, the CDR3 is TGTGCCAGCAGCCAAGGGGACATGAGCAATCAGCCCCAGCATTTT. This gives the protein CASSQGDMSNQPQHF.

This rearrangement joins TRBV7-3 to TRBJ1-6; perhaps TRBD1 as D (6 bases). There are 15 residues in the CDR3. Trimming pared 4 bases from V and 7 bases from J, leaving 14 bases between. The germline CDR1 and CDR2 sequences are SGHTA and FQGTGA. The DNA for the CDR3 is TGTGCCAGCAGCTCTTCGCAGGGGCCCAATTCACCCCTCCACTTT. Translated: CASSSSQGPNSPLHF.

This sequence joins TRBV6-5 and TRBJ2-2, with TRBD1 identical over 7 bases. CDR1 and CDR2 (germline): MNHEY, SVGAGI. The V segment lost 9 bases and the J segment 1 base; nucleotides outside the gene matches: 8. This CDR3 comprises 15 residues. This chain's CDR3 is CASKRGQLNTGELFF. DNA for the CDR3: TGTGCCAGTAAGAGGGGACAGCTGAACACCGGGGAGCTGTTTTTT.

This clone was recorded only once. The V gene is TRBV3-1 (or the pseudogene TRBV3-2), the J gene TRBJ1-2; 7 bases match TRBD1. The V and J ends lost 4 bases and 7 bases, in that order; junction bases with no gene match: 9. This CDR3 has 14 amino acids. CDR1 LGHDT and CDR2 YNNKEL come from the germline V gene (reference sequence). The CDR3 here is CASSRVGRGFGYTF. The CDR3 nucleotides read TGTGCCAGCAGCCGCGTGGGCAGGGGGTTTGGCTACACCTTC.

The CDR3 reads CASSPTGPRLAGGQEQFF. The CDR3 DNA follows: TGCGCCAGCAGCCCCACCGGACCTCGACTAGCGGGGGGGCAAGAGCAGTTCTTC. The chain recombines TRBV4-1 with TRBJ2-1, with 14 bases aligning to TRBD2. CDR1 is MGHRA and CDR2 is YSYEKL in the germline V gene. CDR3 length: 18 amino acids. J gave up 10 bases and V 4 bases, and 15 bases lay outside the gene matches.

The chain employs TRBV13 and TRBJ2-1; no clear D gene. This CDR3 contains 17 residues. The germline V gene encodes CDR1 PRHDT and CDR2 FYEKMQ (reference sequence). Trimming stripped 5 bases from V and 5 bases from J, with 22 bases between. CDR3 residues: CASSRGGWMGRNNEQFF. DNA of the CDR3: TGTGCCAGCAGCCGAGGTGGGTGGATGGGTAGAAACAATGAGCAGTTCTTC. Using reference TRBV13 and TRBJ2-1 for the parts outside the CDR3, the full variable domain is AAGVIQSPRHLIKEKRETATLKCYPIPRHDTVYWYQQGPGQDPQFLISFYEKMQSDKGSIPDRFSAQQFSDYHSELNMSSLELGDSALYFCASSRGGWMGRNNEQFFGPGTRLTVL.

CDR3 region: CASRPDSFPTDTQYF. The CDR3 DNA reads TGCGCCAGCAGACCGGACAGTTTTCCCACAGATACGCAGTATTTT. This rearrangement joins TRBV5-1 to TRBJ2-3; possibly TRBD1 for D (6 bases). The CDR3 runs 15 residues. The V end lost 5 bases, the J end lost 2 bases, and 15 bases lay between the germline ends. CDR1 SGHRS and CDR2 YFSETQ come from the germline V gene. Variable domain in full (rest from reference TRBV5-1 and TRBJ2-3): KAGVTQTPRYLIKTRGQQVTLSCSPISGHRSVSWYQQTPGQGLQFLFEYFSETQRNKGNFPGRFSGRQFSNSRSEMNVSTLELGDSALYLCASRPDSFPTDTQYFGPGTRLTVL.

This clone was recorded only once. The chain combines TRBV4-1 with TRBJ2-3; 11 bases are a match to TRBD2. J gave up 3 bases and V 4 bases, and 9 bases lay outside the gene matches. CDR3 length: 17 amino acids. The V gene's germline CDR1 is MGHRA and CDR2 YSYEKL. The CDR3, as DNA: TGCGCCAGCAGCCGATCTCCACTAGCGGGGGATACAGATACGCAGTATTTT. It codes for CASSRSPLAGDTDTQYF.

V gene TRBV5-1 combines with J gene TRBJ2-3, with no clear D. This CDR3 comprises 12 residues. Germline CDR1 and CDR2: SGHRS and YFSETQ. With 1 base removed from V and 5 bases from J, the gap between germline ends came to 5 bases. This chain's CDR3 is CASSLSLDTQYF. CDR3 DNA sequence: TGCGCCAGCAGCTTGTCCCTAGATACGCAGTATTTT.

The V gene is TRBV11-1, the J gene TRBJ1-2; 9 nucleotides align to TRBD1. Germline CDR1 is SGHAT and CDR2 is FQDESV (reference sequence). The ends lost 5 bases at V and 1 base at J; junction bases unmatched: 5. This CDR3 is 15 amino acids long. The CDR3 nucleotides read TGTGCCAGCAGCATCCGGGGACAGGGTAACTATGGCTACACCTTC. Translated, it gives CASSIRGQGNYGYTF.